A selection of T cell receptor beta chains follows, all from one sample in a study of regulatory T cells in long-lasting Graves disease. TCRdb ran MiXCR on the multiplex PCR reads and lists one entry per CDR3 protein. The table has about 540,000 distinct CDR3 sequences, approximately 12% seen once. This same sample was also taken into another study, of T cells in Graves' hyperthyroidism and ophthalmopathy.

Sequenced here: peripheral blood mononuclear cells (PBMCs), sampled at new diagnosis, from a patient treated with antithyroid drugs. The source is a man under 40 with Graves disease. Each CDR3 is given with its conserved first and last residue. The D gene is left open where the match is weak. Only part of the rows carry a size: once, few, many, or a class if the clone is expanded.

>many|TRBD2|TRBV13|TRBJ2-3
CASSPRGAAGVGDTQYF
TGTGCCAGCAGCCCCCGCGGTGCAGCGGGAGTTGGAGATACGCAGTATTTT
>many|NA|TRBV20-1|TRBJ1-2
CSATGHPTNYGYTF
TGCAGTGCTACGGGCCATCCCACAAACTATGGCTACACCTTC
>many|TRBD2|TRBV5-1|TRBJ2-7
CASRELAGGSYEQYF
TGCGCCAGCAGAGAGCTAGCGGGAGGCTCCTACGAGCAGTACTTC
>many|NA|TRBV5-1|TRBJ2-3
CASSPRGSAPDTQYF
TGCGCCAGCAGCCCGAGAGGCTCTGCTCCAGATACGCAGTATTTT
>many|NA|TRBV20-1|TRBJ1-1
CSARDQRDPDAFF
TGCAGTGCTAGAGATCAACGGGACCCTGACGCTTTCTTT
>NA|NA|TRBV19|TRBJ2-2
CASRVFYSGELFF
TGTGCCAGTAGGGTATTTTACTCCGGGGAGCTGTTTTTT
>few|NA|TRBV4-2|TRBJ1-1
CASSPMVDGTEAFF
TGTGCCAGCAGCCCGATGGTGGACGGCACTGAAGCTTTCTTT
>NA|NA|TRBV6-1|TRBJ2-7
CASSETPSSLLGRSGEQYF
TGTGCCAGCAGTGAGACCCCCTCGAGTCTCTTGGGGAGGTCGGGGGAGCAGTACTTC
>few|NA|TRBV10-1|TRBJ2-5
CASSDITGLMETQYF
TGCGCCAGCAGTGATATCACAGGGCTCATGGAGACCCAGTACTTC
>NA|TRBD1|TRBV5-1|TRBJ2-5
CASRDYRGPQETQYF
TGCGCCAGCAGGGATTACAGGGGGCCCCAAGAGACCCAGTACTTC
>NA|NA|TRBV19|TRBJ1-4
CASEAEKLFF
TGTGCCAGTGAAGCGGAAAAACTGTTTTTT
>many|NA|TRBV29-1|TRBJ2-6
CSVTGSSGANVLTF
TGCAGCGTTACAGGGTCCTCTGGGGCCAACGTCCTGACTTTC
>many|NA|TRBV7-3|TRBJ2-1
CASSSDTYNEQFF
TGTGCCAGCAGCTCGGACACATACAATGAGCAGTTCTTC
>many|NA|TRBV13|TRBJ2-7
CASSLTTPFHRDSDYEQYF
TGTGCCAGCAGCTTAACCACCCCGTTCCACCGGGACTCGGACTACGAGCAGTACTTC
>many|NA|TRBV6-1|TRBJ2-2
CASIRAEHTGELFF
TGTGCCTCTATCAGGGCCGAGCACACCGGGGAGCTGTTTTTT
>many|TRBD2|TRBV12-3/TRBV12-4|TRBJ2-7
CASSLGLAKPEQYF
TGTGCCAGCAGTTTGGGACTAGCCAAACCCGAGCAGTACTTC
>NA|NA|TRBV7-9|TRBJ1-4
CASSPKGRTLNEQLFF
TGTGCCAGCAGCCCCAAGGGGAGGACCTTAAATGAACAACTGTTTTTT
>few|NA|TRBV7-9|TRBJ1-1
CASSPNRNTEAFF
TGTGCCAGCAGCCCCAATAGGAACACTGAAGCTTTCTTT
>many|TRBD2|TRBV27|TRBJ2-5
CASSSLRTSGSETQYF
TGTGCCAGCAGTTCCCTTCGGACTAGCGGGAGTGAGACCCAGTACTTC
>NA|NA|TRBV7-2|TRBJ2-3
CASSWRASTDTQYF
TGTGCCAGCAGCTGGCGGGCTAGCACAGATACGCAGTATTTT
>NA|NA|TRBV5-1|TRBJ1-2
CASSLGWTDADGYTF
TGCGCCAGCAGCTTGGGGTGGACAGACGCGGATGGCTACACCTTC
>many|TRBD1|TRBV2|TRBJ1-1
CASSGTGWERAFF
TGTGCCAGCAGCGGGACAGGGTGGGAGCGGGCTTTCTTT
>many|NA|TRBV11-2|TRBJ2-7
CASSPHPGTVYEQYF
TGTGCCAGCAGCCCCCATCCCGGGACCGTCTACGAGCAGTACTTC
>many|NA|TRBV29-1|TRBJ1-1
CSAYKQGNTEAFF
TGCAGCGCATACAAACAGGGAAACACTGAAGCTTTCTTT
>few|NA|TRBV12-3/TRBV12-4|TRBJ1-5
CASSLGGSDQPQHF
TGTGCCAGCAGTTTAGGAGGGTCCGATCAGCCCCAGCATTTT
>many|NA|TRBV20-1|TRBJ2-5
CSARRRGAYQETQYF
TGCAGTGCCCGCCGGCGCGGGGCGTACCAAGAGACCCAGTACTTC
>NA|TRBD2|TRBV27|TRBJ2-5
CASSKGTSGRETQYF
TGTGCCAGCAGTAAAGGGACTAGCGGGAGGGAGACCCAGTACTTC
>few|TRBD2|TRBV3-1|TRBJ2-3
CASSQTSGYSTDTQYF
TGTGCCAGCAGCCAGACTAGCGGGTATAGCACAGATACGCAGTATTTT
>few|TRBD2|TRBV27|TRBJ2-5
CASSQGLAGGPWETQYF
TGTGCCAGCAGTCAGGGACTAGCGGGAGGGCCTTGGGAGACCCAGTACTTC
>many|NA|TRBV11-2|TRBJ2-5
CASSLGAGSETQYF
TGTGCCAGCAGCTTAGGGGCAGGGTCGGAGACCCAGTACTTC
>NA|NA|TRBV11-3|TRBJ1-3
CASSSGPTNTIYF
TGTGCCAGCAGCTCGGGCCCCACAAACACCATATATTTT
>many|NA|TRBV7-2|TRBJ2-2
CASSLRTIGELFF
TGTGCCAGCAGCTTAAGGACCATCGGGGAGCTGTTTTTT
>NA|NA|TRBV18|TRBJ2-7
CASSPFDKYEQYF
TGTGCCAGCTCACCATTCGACAAATACGAGCAGTACTTC
>few|TRBD1|TRBV5-1|TRBJ2-6
CASSPGTVLSGANVLTF
TGCGCCAGCAGCCCTGGGACAGTCCTCTCTGGGGCCAACGTCCTGACTTTC
>many|TRBD2|TRBV12-3/TRBV12-4|TRBJ2-7
CASSFLAGAPVGEQYF
TGTGCCAGCAGTTTTCTAGCGGGAGCCCCCGTAGGGGAGCAGTACTTC
>many|NA|TRBV4-1|TRBJ2-7
CASSQAYGSEQYF
TGCGCCAGCAGCCAAGCTTACGGAAGCGAGCAGTACTTC
>many|TRBD1|TRBV24-1|TRBJ2-2
CATSDSTGMANTGELFF
TGTGCCACCAGTGATTCGACAGGGATGGCGAACACCGGGGAGCTGTTTTTT
>many|NA|TRBV12-3/TRBV12-4|TRBJ2-3
CASSRGLVPDTQYF
TGTGCCAGCAGCCGCGGACTTGTCCCAGATACGCAGTATTTT